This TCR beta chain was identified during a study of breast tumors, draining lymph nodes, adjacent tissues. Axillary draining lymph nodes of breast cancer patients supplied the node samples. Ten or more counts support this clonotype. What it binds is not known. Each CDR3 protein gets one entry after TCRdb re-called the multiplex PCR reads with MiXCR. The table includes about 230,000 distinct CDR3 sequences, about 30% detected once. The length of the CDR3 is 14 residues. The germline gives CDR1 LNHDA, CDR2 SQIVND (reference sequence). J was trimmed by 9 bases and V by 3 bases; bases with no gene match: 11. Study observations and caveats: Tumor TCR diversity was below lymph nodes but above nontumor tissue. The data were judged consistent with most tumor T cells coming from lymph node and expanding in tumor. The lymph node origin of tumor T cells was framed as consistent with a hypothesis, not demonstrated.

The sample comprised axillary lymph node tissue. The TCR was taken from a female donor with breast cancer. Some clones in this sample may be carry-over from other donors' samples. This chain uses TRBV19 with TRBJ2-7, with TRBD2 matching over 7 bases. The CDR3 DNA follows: TGTGCCAGTAGTATCAGCGGGAAACCGATCGGGCAGTACTTC. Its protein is CASSISGKPIGQYF.